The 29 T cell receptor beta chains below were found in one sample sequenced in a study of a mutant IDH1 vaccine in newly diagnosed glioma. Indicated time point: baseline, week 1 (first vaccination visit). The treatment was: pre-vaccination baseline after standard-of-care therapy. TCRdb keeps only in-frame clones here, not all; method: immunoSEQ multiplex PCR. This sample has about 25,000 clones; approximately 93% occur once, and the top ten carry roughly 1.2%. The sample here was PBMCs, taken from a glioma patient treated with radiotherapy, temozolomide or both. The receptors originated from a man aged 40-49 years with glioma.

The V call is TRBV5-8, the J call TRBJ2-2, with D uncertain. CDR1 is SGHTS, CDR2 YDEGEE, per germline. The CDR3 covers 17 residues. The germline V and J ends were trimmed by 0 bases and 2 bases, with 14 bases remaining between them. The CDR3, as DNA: TGTGCCAGCAGCTTGGCTCGCAGGTGGCTAAACACCGGGGAGCTGTTTTTT. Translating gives CASSLARRWLNTGELFF. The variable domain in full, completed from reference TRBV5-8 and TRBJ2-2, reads EAGVTQSPTHLIKTRGQQATLRCSPISGHTSVYWYQQALGLGLQFLLWYDEGEERNRGNFPPRFSGRQFPNYSSELNVNALELEDSALYLCASSLARRWLNTGELFFGEGSRLTVL.

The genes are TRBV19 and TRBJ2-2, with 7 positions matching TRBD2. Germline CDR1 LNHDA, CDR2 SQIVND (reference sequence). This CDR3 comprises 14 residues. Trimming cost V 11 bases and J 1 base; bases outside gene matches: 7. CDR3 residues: CASAGVRNTGELFF. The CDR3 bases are TGTGCCTCGGCGGGGGTCAGGAACACCGGGGAGCTGTTTTTT. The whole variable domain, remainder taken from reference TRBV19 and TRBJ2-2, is DGGITQSPKYLFRKEGQNVTLSCEQNLNHDAMYWYRQDPGQGLRLIYYSQIVNDFQKGDIAEGYSVSREKKESFPLTVTSAQKNPTAFYLCASAGVRNTGELFFGEGSRLTVL.

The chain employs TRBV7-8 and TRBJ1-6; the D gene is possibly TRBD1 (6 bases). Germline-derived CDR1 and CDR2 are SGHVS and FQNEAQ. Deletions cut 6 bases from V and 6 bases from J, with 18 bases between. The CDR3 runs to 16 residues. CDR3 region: CASRGPRTAFNSPLHF. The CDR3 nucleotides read TGTGCCAGCAGAGGGCCCCGGACAGCATTTAATTCACCCCTCCACTTT.

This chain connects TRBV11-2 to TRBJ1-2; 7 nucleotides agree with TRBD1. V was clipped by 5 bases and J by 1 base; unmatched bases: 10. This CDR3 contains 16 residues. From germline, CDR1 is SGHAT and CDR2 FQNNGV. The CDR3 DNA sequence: TGTGCCAGCAGCGCACCCCGACAGGGTCGTAACTATGGCTACACCTTC. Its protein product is CASSAPRQGRNYGYTF.

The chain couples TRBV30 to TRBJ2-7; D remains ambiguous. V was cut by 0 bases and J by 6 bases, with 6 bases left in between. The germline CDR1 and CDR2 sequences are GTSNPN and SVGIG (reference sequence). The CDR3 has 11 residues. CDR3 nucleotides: TGTGCCTGGAGTGTAGGACGCGAGCAGTACTTC. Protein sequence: CAWSVGREQYF.

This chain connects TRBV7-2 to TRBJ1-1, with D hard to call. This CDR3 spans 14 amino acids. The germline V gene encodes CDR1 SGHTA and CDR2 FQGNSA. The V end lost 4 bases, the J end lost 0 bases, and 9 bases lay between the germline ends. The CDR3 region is CASSSDGLNTEAFF. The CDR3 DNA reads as TGTGCCAGCAGCTCAGACGGGTTGAACACTGAAGCTTTCTTT.

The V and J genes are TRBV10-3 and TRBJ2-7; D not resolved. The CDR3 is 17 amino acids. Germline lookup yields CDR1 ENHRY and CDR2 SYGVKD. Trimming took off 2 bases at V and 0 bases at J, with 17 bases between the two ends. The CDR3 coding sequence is TGTGCCATCAGTGAGCCCCAAGGGCGTAGTGCCTCCTACGAGCAGTACTTC. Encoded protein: CAISEPQGRSASYEQYF.

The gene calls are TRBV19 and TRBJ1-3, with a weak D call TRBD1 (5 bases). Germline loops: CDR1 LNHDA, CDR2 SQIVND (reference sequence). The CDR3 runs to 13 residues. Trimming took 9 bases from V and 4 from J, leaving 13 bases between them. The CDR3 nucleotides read TGTGCCAGCAGAAGGGGTGTCGGAAACACCATATATTTT. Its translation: CASRRGVGNTIYF.

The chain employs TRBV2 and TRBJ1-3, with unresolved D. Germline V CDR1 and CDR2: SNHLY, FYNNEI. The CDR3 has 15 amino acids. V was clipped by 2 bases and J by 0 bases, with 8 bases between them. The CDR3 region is CASSERSNSGNTIYF. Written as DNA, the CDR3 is TGTGCCAGCAGTGAAAGAAGTAACTCTGGAAACACCATATATTTT.

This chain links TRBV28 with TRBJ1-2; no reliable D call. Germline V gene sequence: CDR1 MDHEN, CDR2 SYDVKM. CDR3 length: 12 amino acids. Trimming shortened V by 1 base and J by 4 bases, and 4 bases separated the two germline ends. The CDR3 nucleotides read TGTGCCAGCAGTTTATCTCTCTATGGCTACACCTTC. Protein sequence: CASSLSLYGYTF.

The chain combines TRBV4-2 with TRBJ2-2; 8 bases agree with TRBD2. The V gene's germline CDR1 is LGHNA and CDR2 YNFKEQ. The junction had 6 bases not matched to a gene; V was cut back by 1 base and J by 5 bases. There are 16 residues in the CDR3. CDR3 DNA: TGTGCCAGCAGCCAAGGCCCGGGAGGGCAGACCGGGGAGCTGTTTTTT. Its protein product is CASSQGPGGQTGELFF.

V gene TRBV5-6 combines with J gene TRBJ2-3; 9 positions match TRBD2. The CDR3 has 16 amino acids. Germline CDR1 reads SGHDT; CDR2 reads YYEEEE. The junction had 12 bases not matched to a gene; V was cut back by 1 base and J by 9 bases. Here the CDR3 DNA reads TGTGCCAGCAGCTTGTTCTCCGGTCTAGCGGGGAACACGCAGTATTTT. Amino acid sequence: CASSLFSGLAGNTQYF. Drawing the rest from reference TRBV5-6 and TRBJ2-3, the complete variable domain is DAGVTQSPTHLIKTRGQQVTLRCSPKSGHDTVSWYQQALGQGPQFIFQYYEEEERQRGNFPDRFSGHQFPNYSSELNVNALLLGDSALYLCASSLFSGLAGNTQYFGPGTRLTVL.

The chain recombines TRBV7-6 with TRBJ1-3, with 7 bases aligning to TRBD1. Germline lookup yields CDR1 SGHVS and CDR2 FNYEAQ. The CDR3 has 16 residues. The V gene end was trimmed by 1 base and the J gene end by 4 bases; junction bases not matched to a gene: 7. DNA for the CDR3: TGTGCCAGCAGCTTAGGTCAGGGGGAAGCCGGAAACACCATATATTTT. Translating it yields CASSLGQGEAGNTIYF.

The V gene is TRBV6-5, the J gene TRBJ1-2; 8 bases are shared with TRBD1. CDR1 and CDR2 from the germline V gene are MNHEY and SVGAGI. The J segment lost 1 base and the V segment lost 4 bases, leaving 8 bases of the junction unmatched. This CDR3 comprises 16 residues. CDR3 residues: CASSSHGTGRNYGYTF. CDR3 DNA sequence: TGTGCCAGCAGTTCCCACGGGACAGGACGTAACTATGGCTACACCTTC.

The CDR3 reads CASRPGTSPDTQYF. The CDR3 DNA reads TGTGCCAGCAGACCGGGGACTAGCCCAGATACGCAGTATTTT. V usage is TRBV5-4 and J usage is TRBJ2-3; TRBD2 matches 9 bases. Germline CDR1 and CDR2: SGHNT and YYREEE (reference sequence). Trimming removed 5 bases from V and 4 bases from J; junction bases left unmatched: 5. The CDR3 has 14 residues.

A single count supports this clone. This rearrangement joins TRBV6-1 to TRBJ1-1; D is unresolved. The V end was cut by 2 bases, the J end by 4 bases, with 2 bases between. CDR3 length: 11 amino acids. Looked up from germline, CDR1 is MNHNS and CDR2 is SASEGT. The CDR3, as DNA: TGTGCCAGCAGTGAAATCACTGAAGCTTTCTTT. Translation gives CASSEITEAFF.

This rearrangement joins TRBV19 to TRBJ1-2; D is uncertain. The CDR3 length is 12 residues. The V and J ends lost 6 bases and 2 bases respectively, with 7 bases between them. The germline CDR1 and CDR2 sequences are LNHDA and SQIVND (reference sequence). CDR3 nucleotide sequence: TGTGCCAGTAGCCCAAACAACTATGGCTACACCTTC. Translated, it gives CASSPNNYGYTF.

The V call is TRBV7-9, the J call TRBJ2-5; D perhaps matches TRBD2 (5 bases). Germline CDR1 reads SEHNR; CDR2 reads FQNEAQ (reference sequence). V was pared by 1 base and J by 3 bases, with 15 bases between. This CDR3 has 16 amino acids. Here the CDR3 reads CASSLVEGKGEETQYF. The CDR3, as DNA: TGTGCCAGCAGCTTAGTAGAGGGAAAGGGAGAAGAGACCCAGTACTTC.

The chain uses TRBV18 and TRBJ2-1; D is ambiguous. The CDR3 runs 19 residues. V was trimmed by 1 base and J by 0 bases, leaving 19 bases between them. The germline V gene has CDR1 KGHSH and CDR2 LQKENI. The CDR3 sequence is CASSPRRPDLRSSYNEQFF. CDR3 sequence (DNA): TGTGCCAGCTCACCACGACGTCCCGACCTTCGAAGCTCCTACAATGAGCAGTTCTTC.

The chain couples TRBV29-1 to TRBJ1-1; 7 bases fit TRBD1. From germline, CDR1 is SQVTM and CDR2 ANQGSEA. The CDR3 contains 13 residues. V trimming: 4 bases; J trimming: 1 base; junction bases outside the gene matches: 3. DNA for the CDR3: TGCAGCGTTGTGACAGGGACGAACACTGAAGCTTTCTTT. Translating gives CSVVTGTNTEAFF.

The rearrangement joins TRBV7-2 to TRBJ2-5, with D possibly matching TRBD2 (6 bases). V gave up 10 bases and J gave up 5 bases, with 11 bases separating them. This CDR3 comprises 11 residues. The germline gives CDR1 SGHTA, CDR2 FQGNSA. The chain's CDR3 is CATRAGETQYF. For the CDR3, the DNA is TGTGCCACTAGGGCGGGGGAGACCCAGTACTTC.

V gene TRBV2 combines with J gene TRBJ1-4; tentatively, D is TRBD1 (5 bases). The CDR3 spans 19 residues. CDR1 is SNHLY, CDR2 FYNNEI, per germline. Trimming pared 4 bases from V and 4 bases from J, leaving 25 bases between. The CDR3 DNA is TGTGCCAGCAGTGGTGTAATGGGACTGCCGCAAGAAAGTAATGAAAAACTGTTTTTT. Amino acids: CASSGVMGLPQESNEKLFF.

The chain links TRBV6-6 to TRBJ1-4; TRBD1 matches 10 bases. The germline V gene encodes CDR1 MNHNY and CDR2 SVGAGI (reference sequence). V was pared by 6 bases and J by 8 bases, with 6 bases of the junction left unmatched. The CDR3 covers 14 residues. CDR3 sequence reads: CASSTTGGGEKLFF. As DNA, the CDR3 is TGTGCCAGCAGCACGACAGGGGGCGGGGAAAAACTGTTTTTT.

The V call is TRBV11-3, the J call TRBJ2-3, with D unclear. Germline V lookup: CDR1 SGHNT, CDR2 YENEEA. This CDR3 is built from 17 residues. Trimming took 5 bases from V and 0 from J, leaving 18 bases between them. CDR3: CASSPPFADTSTDTQYF. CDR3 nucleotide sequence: TGTGCCAGCAGCCCACCGTTTGCGGATACTAGCACAGATACGCAGTATTTT.

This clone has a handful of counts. The DNA for the CDR3 is TGTGCCAGCAGCTCGTATGGCATGGGCCAAGAGACCCAGTACTTC. Amino acid sequence: CASSSYGMGQETQYF. This rearrangement joins TRBV5-6 to TRBJ2-5; D unclear. CDR1 and CDR2 from the germline V gene are SGHDT and YYEEEE. V was cut by 3 bases and J by 1 base, with 13 bases left in between. There are 15 residues in the CDR3.

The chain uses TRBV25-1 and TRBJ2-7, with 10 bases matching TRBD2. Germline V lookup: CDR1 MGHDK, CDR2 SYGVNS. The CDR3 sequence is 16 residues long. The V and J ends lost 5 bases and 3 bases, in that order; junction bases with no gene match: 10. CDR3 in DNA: TGTGCCAGCAGTCCCCAGACGACTAGCGGGTACTACGAGCAGTACTTC. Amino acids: CASSPQTTSGYYEQYF.

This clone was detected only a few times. This CDR3 is CASSSNGADYEQYF. In DNA, the CDR3 is TGTGCCAGTAGCAGTAACGGGGCAGACTACGAGCAGTACTTC. This rearrangement joins TRBV19 to TRBJ2-7, with D perhaps matching TRBD1 or TRBD2 (5 bases each). Trimming removed 6 bases from V and 3 bases from J, with 15 bases in between. This CDR3 comprises 14 residues. CDR1 is LNHDA and CDR2 is SQIVND in the germline V gene (reference sequence).

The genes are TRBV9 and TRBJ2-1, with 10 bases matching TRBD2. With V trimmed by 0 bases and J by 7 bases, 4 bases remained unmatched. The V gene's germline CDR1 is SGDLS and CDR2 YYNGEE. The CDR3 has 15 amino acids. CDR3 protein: CASSVDLAGANEQFF. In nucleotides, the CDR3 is TGTGCCAGCAGCGTAGATCTAGCGGGGGCGAATGAGCAGTTCTTC.

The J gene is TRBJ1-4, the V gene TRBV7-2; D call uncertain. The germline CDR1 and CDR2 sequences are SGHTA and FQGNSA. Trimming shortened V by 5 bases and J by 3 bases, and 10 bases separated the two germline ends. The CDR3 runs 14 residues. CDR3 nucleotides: TGTGCCAGCAGCCCATCGTTAGCTAATGAAAAACTGTTTTTT. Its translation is CASSPSLANEKLFF.